The source of this TCR beta chain is a study of identifying expanded T cells in peripheral blood. Trimming left V 6 bases short and J 8 bases short, with 13 bases between. The germline V gene encodes CDR1 MDHEN and CDR2 SYDVKM. This CDR3 has 12 residues. The repertoire was sequenced with immunoSEQ multiplex PCR; TCRdb's copy has only in-frame clones and lacks some. The sample carries about 130,000 clones, approximately 86% recorded once. Notes on the study in general: About 1.2 clones differed between technical replicates, versus about 16 and 19 over time.

This clone was seen a few times. Its antigen is not identified. The clonotype originates from a person aged 18-69 years in good health. V and J are TRBV28 and TRBJ1-2; weak D call: TRBD1 (5 bases). The specimen sequenced was blood. The CDR3 spells CASSPSRQGYTF. The CDR3 coding sequence is TGTGCCAGCAGCCCCTCCCGACAGGGCTACACCTTC.